This T cell receptor (beta chain) was sequenced in a study of blood T cell repertoires in COVID-19 (dated by TCRdb to between 2020 and 2021). In the study overall: The collaborator samples originated in the United States, Italy and Spain and spanned the acute and convalescent phases of COVID-19. The prospective study material was composed of cDNA or gDNA derived from T cells, B-cell-depleted T cells, or PBMCs. Nearly every sample came with metadata listing a de-identified subject ID, COVID-19 status, age in years and sex. The samples were drawn from the first 160 participants of the ongoing ImmuneRACE study and from about 1,200 subjects provided by 6 global collaborators. Subjects who had been exposed to COVID-19, were actively infected with it, or had recovered from it provided the deeply sampled blood TCRbeta repertoires that made up the dataset. Where available, HLA class I and class II types were obtained from metadata supplied by the sample provider rather than from assay-based typing. The repertoires were released in a freely available public database intended as a resource for research on the immune response to SARS-CoV-2.

This clone appeared once. The antigen it recognizes is unknown. No base-level quality is on record; no much larger clone is a single base apart. The germline ends are 16 bases apart after V is trimmed by 8 bases and J by 7 bases. Its CDR3 holds 13 amino acids, cysteine through phenylalanine. Left in the record is the CDR3 DNA by itself, 39 bases read in frame from the first base. TCRbeta CDR3 regions were amplified from genomic DNA using the immunoSEQ Assay, a bias-controlled multiplex PCR. As for how the authors treated the data: Within the assay, amplification of reference gene primers was used to estimate how many nucleated cells each sample contained. To quantify the absolute abundance of each unique TCRbeta CDR3 rearrangement, sequence reads were collapsed and filtered. For each sample, productive Simpson clonality was calculated by taking the square root of Simpson's diversity index across productive rearrangements. The source is immuneACCESS, and TCRdb retained only in-frame sequences with V and J called. Part of the clones is not carried over; for the studies checked, unresolved V genes explain less than half of this, and the remainder is unexplained. V, J and clone size are those of that table, while D and trimming were read from the DNA. The sample has 140,000 to 150,000 clones on record, about 88% of them singletons. Roughly 2.5% of the sample lies in the top ten.

What the authors observed across the whole study: Clinical and demographic metadata were provided uncurated, with the amount varying by source and participant.

Each collaborating institution followed its own protocols to collect whole blood in K2EDTA tubes. For TCRbeta analysis, collaborators shipped samples in one of three forms: frozen whole blood, isolated PBMCs, or DNA extracted from either of those sample types. This receptor was identified in a human donor with acute or convalescent COVID-19. The donor label of this sample is uncertain. The sequencing sample was made of peripheral blood. Recombination joined TRBV12-3 or TRBV12-4 with TRBJ2-3, with TRBD2 perhaps the D gene, on 5 matching bases. The DNA reads TGTGCCAGCCATCGAACGAGAGGGAATACGCAGTATTTT. The resulting protein is CASHRTRGNTQYF.